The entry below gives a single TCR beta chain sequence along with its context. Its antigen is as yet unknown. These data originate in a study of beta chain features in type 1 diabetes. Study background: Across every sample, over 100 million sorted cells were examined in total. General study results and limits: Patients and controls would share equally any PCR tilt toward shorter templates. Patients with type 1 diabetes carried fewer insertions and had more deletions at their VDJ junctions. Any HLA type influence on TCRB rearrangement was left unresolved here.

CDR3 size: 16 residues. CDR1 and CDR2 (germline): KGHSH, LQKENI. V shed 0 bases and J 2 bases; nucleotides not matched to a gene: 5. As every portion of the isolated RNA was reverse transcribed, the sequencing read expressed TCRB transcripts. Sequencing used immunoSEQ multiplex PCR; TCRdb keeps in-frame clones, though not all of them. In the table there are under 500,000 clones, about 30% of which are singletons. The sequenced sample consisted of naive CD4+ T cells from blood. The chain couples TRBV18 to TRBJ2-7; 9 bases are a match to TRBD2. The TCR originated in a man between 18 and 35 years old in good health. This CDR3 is CASSPPGLAPTYEQYF. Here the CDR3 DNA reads TGTGCCAGCTCACCACCGGGACTAGCACCCACCTACGAGCAGTACTTC.